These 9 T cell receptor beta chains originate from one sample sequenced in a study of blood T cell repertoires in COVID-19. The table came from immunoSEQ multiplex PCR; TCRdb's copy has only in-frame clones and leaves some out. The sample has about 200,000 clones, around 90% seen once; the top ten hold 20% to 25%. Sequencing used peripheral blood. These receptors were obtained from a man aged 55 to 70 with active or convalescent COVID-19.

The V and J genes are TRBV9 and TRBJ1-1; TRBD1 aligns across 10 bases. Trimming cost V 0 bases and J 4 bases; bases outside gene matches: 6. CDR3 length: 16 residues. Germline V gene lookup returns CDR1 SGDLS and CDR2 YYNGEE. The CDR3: CASSVETGGHGTEAFF. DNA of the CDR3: TGTGCCAGCAGCGTAGAGACAGGGGGCCACGGCACTGAAGCTTTCTTT.

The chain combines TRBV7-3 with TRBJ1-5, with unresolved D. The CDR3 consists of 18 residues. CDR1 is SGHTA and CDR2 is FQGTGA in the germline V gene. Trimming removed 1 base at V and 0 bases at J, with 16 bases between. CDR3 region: CASSLRWAGKYSNQPQHF. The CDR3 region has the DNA TGTGCCAGCAGCTTAAGGTGGGCAGGCAAATATAGCAATCAGCCCCAGCATTTT.

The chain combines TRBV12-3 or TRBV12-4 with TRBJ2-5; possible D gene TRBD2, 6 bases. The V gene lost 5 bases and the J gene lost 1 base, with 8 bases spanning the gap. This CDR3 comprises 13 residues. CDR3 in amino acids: CASSRLVQETQYF. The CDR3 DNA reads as TGTGCCAGCAGTCGACTAGTCCAAGAGACCCAGTACTTC.

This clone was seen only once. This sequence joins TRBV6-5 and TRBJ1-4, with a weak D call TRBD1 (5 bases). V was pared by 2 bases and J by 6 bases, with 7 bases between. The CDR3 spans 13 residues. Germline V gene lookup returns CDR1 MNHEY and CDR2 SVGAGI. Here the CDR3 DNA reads TGTGCCAGCAGTTACGACAGTTATGAAAAACTGTTTTTT. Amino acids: CASSYDSYEKLFF.

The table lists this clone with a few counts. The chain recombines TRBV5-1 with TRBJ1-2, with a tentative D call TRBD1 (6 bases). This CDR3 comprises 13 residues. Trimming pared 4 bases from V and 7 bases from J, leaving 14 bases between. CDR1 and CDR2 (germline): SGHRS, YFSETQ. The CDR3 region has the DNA TGCGCCAGCAGCACTTCAGGGGAGAGTGGCTACACCTTC. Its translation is CASSTSGESGYTF.

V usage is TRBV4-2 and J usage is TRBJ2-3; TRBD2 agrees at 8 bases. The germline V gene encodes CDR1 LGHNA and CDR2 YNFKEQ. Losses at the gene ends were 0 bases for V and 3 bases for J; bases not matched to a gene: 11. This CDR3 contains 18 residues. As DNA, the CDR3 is TGTGCCAGCAGCCAAGAAGTTCAGCGGGGGTTAGGTACAGATACGCAGTATTTT. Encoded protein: CASSQEVQRGLGTDTQYF.

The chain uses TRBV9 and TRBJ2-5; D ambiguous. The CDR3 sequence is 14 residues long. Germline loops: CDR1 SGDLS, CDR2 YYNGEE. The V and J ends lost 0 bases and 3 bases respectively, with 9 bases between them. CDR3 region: CASSVDIGEETQYF. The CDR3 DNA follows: TGTGCCAGCAGCGTAGATATAGGAGAAGAGACCCAGTACTTC.

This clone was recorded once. In nucleotides, the CDR3 is TGTGCCAGCGGCCGTTGGAACTATGGCTACACCTTC. Translating gives CASGRWNYGYTF. This chain uses TRBV6-5 with TRBJ1-2; D is undetermined. Trimming pared 8 bases from V and 2 bases from J, leaving 9 bases between. The CDR3 loop spans 12 amino acids. Germline CDR1 reads MNHEY; CDR2 reads SVGAGI.

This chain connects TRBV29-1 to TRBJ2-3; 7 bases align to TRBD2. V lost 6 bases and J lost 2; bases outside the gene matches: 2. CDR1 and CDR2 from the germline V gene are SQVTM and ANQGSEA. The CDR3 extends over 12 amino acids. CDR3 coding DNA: TGCAGCGTCGGGGGGTTCACAGATACGCAGTATTTT. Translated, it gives CSVGGFTDTQYF.